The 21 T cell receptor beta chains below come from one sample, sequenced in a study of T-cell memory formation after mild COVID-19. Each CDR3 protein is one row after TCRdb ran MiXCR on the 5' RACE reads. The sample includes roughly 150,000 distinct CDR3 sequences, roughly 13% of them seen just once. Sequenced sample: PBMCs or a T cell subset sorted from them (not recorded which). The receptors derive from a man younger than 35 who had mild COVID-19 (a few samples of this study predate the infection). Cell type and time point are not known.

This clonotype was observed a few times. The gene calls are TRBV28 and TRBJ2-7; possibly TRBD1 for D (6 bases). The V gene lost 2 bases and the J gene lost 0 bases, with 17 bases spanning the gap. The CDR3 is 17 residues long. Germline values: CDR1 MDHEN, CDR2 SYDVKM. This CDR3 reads CASSLRTVSRGSYEQYV. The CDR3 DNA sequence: TGTGCCAGCAGTTTACGGACAGTTTCTAGGGGCTCCTACGAGCAGTACGTC.

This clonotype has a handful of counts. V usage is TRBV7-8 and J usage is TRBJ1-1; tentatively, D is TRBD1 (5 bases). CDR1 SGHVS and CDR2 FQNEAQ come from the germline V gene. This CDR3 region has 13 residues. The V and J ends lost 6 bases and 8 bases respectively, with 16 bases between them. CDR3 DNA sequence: TGTGCCAGCAGTCGGGGCCGAGAACTAGAAGCTTTCTTT. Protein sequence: CASSRGRELEAFF.

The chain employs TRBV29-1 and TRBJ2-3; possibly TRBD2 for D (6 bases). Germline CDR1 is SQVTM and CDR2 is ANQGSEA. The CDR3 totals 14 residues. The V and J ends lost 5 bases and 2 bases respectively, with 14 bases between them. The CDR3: CSVYKWDSTDTQYF. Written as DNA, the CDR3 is TGCAGCGTTTACAAATGGGACTCCACAGATACGCAGTATTTT.

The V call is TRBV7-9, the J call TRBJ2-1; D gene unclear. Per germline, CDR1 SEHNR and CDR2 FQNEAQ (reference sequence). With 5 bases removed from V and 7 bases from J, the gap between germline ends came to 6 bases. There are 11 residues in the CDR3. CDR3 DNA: TGTGCCAGCAGCCCCGGTAATGAGCAGTTCTTC. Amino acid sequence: CASSPGNEQFF.

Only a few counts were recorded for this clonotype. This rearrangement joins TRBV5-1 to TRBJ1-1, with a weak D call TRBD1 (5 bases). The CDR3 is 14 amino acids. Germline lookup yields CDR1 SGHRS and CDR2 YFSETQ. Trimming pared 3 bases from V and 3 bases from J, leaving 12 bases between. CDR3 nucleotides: TGCGCCAGCAGCTGGGGGGTTTCACACACTGAAGCTTTCTTT. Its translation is CASSWGVSHTEAFF.

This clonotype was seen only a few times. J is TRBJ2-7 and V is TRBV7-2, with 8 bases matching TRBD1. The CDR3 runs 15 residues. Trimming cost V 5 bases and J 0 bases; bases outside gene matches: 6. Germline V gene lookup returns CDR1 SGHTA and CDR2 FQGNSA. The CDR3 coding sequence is TGTGCCAGCAGCCTCCGGACAGGGTTCTCCTACGAGCAGTACGTC. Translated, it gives CASSLRTGFSYEQYV.

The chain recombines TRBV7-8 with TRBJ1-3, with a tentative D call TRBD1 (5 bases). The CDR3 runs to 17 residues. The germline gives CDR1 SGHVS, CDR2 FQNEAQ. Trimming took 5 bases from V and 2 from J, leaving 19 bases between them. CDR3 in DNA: TGTGCCAGCAGCCGGGGACGGGGGGGTTCCACTGGAAACACCATATATTTT. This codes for CASSRGRGGSTGNTIYF.

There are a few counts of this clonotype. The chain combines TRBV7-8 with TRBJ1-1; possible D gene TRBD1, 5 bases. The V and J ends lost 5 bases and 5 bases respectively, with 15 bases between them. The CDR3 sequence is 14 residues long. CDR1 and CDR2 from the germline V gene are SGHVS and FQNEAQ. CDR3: CASSGPPRGTEAFF. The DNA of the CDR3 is TGTGCCAGCAGCGGTCCTCCTCGGGGGACTGAAGCTTTCTTT.

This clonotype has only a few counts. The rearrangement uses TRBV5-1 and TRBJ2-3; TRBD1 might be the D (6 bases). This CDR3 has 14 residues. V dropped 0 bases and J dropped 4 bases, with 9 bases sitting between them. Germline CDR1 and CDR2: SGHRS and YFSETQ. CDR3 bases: TGCGCCAGCAGCTTGGTGGGGGCGTCAGATACGCAGTATTTT. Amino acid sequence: CASSLVGASDTQYF.

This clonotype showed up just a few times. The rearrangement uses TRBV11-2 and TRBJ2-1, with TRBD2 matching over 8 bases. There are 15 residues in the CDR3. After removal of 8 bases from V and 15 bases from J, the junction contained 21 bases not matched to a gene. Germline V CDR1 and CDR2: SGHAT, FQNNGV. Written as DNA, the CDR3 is TGTGCCAGCCGATTTACTAGCGGACAGACGATAAAAACGTTCTTC. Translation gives CASRFTSGQTIKTFF.

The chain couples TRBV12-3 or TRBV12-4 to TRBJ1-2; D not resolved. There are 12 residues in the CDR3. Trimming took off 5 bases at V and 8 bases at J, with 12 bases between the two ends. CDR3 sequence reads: CASSRRGPGYTF. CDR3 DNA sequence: TGTGCCAGCAGTCGGAGAGGACCCGGCTACACCTTC.

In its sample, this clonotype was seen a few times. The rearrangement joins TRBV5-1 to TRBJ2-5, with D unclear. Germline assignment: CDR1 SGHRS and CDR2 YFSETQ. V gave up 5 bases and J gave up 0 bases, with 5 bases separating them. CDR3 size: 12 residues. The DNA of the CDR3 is TGCGCCAGCAGTAGAAACCAAGAGACCCAGTACTTC. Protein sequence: CASSRNQETQYF.

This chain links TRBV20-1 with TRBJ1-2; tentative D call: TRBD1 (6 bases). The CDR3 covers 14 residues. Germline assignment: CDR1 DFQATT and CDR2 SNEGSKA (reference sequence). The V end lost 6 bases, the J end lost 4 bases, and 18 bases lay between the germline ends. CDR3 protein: CSAVLPGEVYGYTF. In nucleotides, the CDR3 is TGCAGTGCCGTTCTCCCAGGGGAGGTCTATGGCTACACCTTC.

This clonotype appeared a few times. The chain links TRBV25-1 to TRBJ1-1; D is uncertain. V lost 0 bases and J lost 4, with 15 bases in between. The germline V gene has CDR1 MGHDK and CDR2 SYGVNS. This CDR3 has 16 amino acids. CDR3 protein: CASSEYGPALGTEAFF. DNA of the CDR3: TGTGCCAGCAGTGAATACGGCCCGGCCCTGGGCACTGAAGCTTTCTTT.

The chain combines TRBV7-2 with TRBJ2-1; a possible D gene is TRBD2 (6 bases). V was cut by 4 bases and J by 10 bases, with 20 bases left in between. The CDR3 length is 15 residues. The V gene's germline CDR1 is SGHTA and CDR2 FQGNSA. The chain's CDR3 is CASSSPGLPVLEQFF. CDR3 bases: TGTGCCAGCAGCTCTCCGGGACTCCCCGTCTTGGAGCAGTTCTTC.

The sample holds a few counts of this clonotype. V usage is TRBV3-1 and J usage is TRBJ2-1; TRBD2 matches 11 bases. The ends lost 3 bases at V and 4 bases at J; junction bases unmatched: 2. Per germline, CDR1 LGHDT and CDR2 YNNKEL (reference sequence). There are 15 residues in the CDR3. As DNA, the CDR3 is TGTGCCAGCAGCCATAGCGGGGGGGCATACAATGAGCAGTTCTTC. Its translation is CASSHSGGAYNEQFF.

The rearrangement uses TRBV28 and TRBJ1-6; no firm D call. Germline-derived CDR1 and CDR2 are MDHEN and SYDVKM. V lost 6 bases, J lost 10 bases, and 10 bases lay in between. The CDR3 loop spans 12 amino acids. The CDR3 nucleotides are TGTGCCAGCAGGGTATTAGGGTCACCCCTCCACTTT. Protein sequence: CASRVLGSPLHF.

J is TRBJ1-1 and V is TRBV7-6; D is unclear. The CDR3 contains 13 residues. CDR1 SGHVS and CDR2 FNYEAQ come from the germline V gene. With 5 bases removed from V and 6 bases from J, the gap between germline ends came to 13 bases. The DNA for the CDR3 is TGTGCCAGCAGCCCGGAGACGGACGCTGAAGCTTTCTTT. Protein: CASSPETDAEAFF.

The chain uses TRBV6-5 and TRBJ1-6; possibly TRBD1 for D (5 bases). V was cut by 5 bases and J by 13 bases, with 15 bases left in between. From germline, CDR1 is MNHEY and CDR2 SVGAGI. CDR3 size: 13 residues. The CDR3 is CASSHPGAAPLHF. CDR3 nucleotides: TGTGCCAGCAGTCATCCCGGGGCTGCGCCCCTCCACTTT.

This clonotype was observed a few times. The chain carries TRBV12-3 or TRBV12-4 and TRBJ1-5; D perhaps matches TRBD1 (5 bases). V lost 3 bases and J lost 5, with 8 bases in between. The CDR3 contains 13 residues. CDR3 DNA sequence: TGTGCCAGCAGTTTCCGGGGGGATCAGCCCCAGCATTTT. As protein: CASSFRGDQPQHF.

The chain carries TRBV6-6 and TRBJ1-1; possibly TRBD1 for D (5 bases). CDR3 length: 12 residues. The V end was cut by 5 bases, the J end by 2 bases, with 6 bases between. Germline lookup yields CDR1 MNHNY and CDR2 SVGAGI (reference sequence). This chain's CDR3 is CASSTGNTEAFF. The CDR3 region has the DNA TGTGCCAGCAGTACAGGTAACACTGAAGCTTTCTTT.